This T cell receptor (beta chain) derives from a study of blood T cell repertoires in COVID-19 (dated by TCRdb to 2018 to 2021). Study-level background: Samples covering the acute and convalescent phases of COVID-19 were provided by collaborators in the United States, Italy and Spain. Deeply sampled blood TCRbeta repertoires from subjects exposed to, actively infected with, or recovered from COVID-19 were included in the dataset. A freely available public database, intended as a resource for researchers studying the immune response to SARS-CoV-2, is where the repertoires were released. Samples were obtained from the ongoing ImmuneRACE study (first 160 participants) and from over a thousand subjects provided by 6 global collaborators. The material from the prospective study consisted of cDNA or gDNA derived from T cells, B-cell-depleted T cells, or PBMCs. A de-identified subject ID, COVID-19 status, age in years and sex were almost always included in the sample metadata. HLA class I and class II types, where available, came from metadata supplied by the sample provider rather than from assay-based typing.

Participants in the prospective study were aged roughly 18 to 90 years, lived in approximately 26 United States geographic areas, and enrolled through a virtual design. In the prospective study, cohorts were assigned on the basis of participant-reported clinical history obtained from a screening survey and a study questionnaire. Exposed participants had been in contact with someone with a PCR-confirmed or clinician-diagnosed COVID-19 case within 2 weeks of study entry. In the prospective study, whole blood, serum and a nasopharyngeal or oropharyngeal swab were collected from each participant by mobile phlebotomists. Over a roughly 2-month period, participants in the prospective study had the option of providing additional blood draws and questionnaires. Before DNA extraction, blood samples from the prospective study were shipped at room temperature or frozen. TCRbeta CDR3 regions were amplified from genomic DNA using the immunoSEQ Assay, a bias-controlled multiplex PCR. The authors' pipeline ran thus. Within the assay, amplification of reference gene primers was used to estimate how many nucleated cells each sample contained. Sequence reads were collapsed and filtered to measure the absolute abundance of every unique TCRbeta CDR3 rearrangement. For each sample, productive Simpson clonality was calculated by taking the square root of Simpson's diversity index across productive rearrangements. This immuneACCESS table, as held by TCRdb, lists in-frame sequences with V and J called but not all clones. Of the missing ones, under half trace to an unresolved V gene in checked studies; the others have no known cause. That table is the source of V, J and clone size, and D and trimming were worked out from the DNA. The sample has 150,000 or so clones on record, 80% to 85% of them singletons. The top ten clonotypes cover about 5.8% of the sample.

As to this clone: Which antigen it targets is not known. No base quality values were provided; no much bigger clone lies one nucleotide off.

Overall results and qualifications from the work: The amount of clinical and demographic metadata varied by source and participant and was provided uncurated.

The CDR3 covers 19 residues, taking in both the cysteine and the phenylalanine. Only the CDR3 portion is preserved as DNA: 57 bases, with reading frame beginning at the first base. V and J lose 6 bases and 0 bases, and a span of 24 bases separates them. Via the germline V gene, CDR1 is SGHTS and CDR2 YDEGEE. The sample was PBMCs or T cells enriched from blood (not recorded which). This chain joins TRBV5-8 to TRBJ1-4, with a tentative D gene TRBD1 over 6 matching bases. The TCR comes from a woman aged 50 to 60 who had been exposed to COVID-19. The CDR3 amino acid sequence is: CASTSGPRGWKATNEKLFF. In nucleotide form, the sequence is TGTGCCAGCACTTCGGGTCCCAGGGGATGGAAGGCAACTAATGAAAAACTGTTTTTT.